This entry lists 5 T cell receptor beta chains sequenced from one sample in a study of T cells after yellow fever vaccination. In TCRdb, the 5' RACE reads were re-called with MiXCR into one record per CDR3 protein. Of 50,000 to 65,000 distinct CDR3 sequences listed, approximately 7% are singletons. This material consisted of CD8+ T cells not binding an NS4B(214-222) dextramer, sorted from PBMCs, taken approximately 47 days after the first yellow fever vaccination. Receptors originate from a young man who received the YFV17D yellow fever vaccine.

This clonotype was recorded many times. This chain links TRBV5-1 with TRBJ2-7; 8 nucleotides agree with TRBD1. The CDR3 runs 15 residues. With V trimmed by 1 base and J by 2 bases, 5 bases remained unmatched. The germline gives CDR1 SGHRS, CDR2 YFSETQ. The CDR3 DNA reads as TGCGCCAGCAGCTTGTGGCAGGGGGCCGCCTACGAGCAGTACTTC. Translating gives CASSLWQGAAYEQYF.

The chain links TRBV4-1 to TRBJ1-6; weak D call: TRBD1 (5 bases). The CDR3 runs to 13 residues. V was pared by 5 bases and J by 9 bases, with 11 bases between. The V gene's germline CDR1 is MGHRA and CDR2 YSYEKL. The CDR3 loop is CASSGGVGSPLHF. CDR3 DNA: TGCGCCAGCAGCGGGGGGGTAGGTTCACCCCTCCACTTT.

This clonotype turned up a few times. V and J are TRBV7-8 and TRBJ2-3; D could derive from TRBD1 or TRBD2 (6 bases each). The CDR3 spans 15 residues. Germline CDR1 is SGHVS and CDR2 is FQNEAQ. Trimming shortened V by 7 bases and J by 1 base, and 15 bases separated the two germline ends. DNA of the CDR3: TGTGCCAGCACCGCCCGGGGGCAAGGCACAGATACGCAGTATTTT. It is translated as CASTARGQGTDTQYF.

J is TRBJ1-2 and V is TRBV20-1, with 7 bases aligning to TRBD1. The CDR3 consists of 17 residues. Germline assignment: CDR1 DFQATT and CDR2 SNEGSKA (reference sequence). V lost 0 bases to trimming and J lost 0 bases; unmatched junction nucleotides: 10. CDR3 region: CSARDQGEVWANYGYTF. DNA for the CDR3: TGCAGTGCTAGAGACCAGGGGGAGGTATGGGCTAACTATGGCTACACCTTC.

The CDR3 DNA reads TGTGCCAGCAGTCCGTCCGGGGCATATAGCAATCAGCCCCAGCATTTT. Its protein is CASSPSGAYSNQPQHF. The chain links TRBV6-1 to TRBJ1-5, with a weak D call TRBD1 (5 bases). Germline assignment: CDR1 MNHNS and CDR2 SASEGT. Trimming stripped 5 bases from V and 0 bases from J, with 14 bases between. The CDR3 spans 16 residues.